The rows below give T cell receptor beta chains drawn from one sample of a study of breast tumors, draining lymph nodes, adjacent tissues. TCRdb passed the multiplex PCR reads through MiXCR, listing each CDR3 protein once. The sample carries approximately 31,000 distinct CDR3 sequences, 63% recorded once. Input material: breast tumor tissue. These receptor sequences come from a female donor with breast cancer. Some clones in this sample may be carry-over from other donors' samples. CDR3s include the opening cysteine and the closing phenylalanine or tryptophan. Each record gives: CDR3 protein, clone size, V gene. Expanded clones are given a class, and other clones once, few, many or no size at all.

CDR3aa: CASSLDWVRTSEQFF; abundance: .; v_gene: TRBV7-7
CDR3aa: CATSRGQVLPPLHF; abundance: .; v_gene: TRBV15
CDR3aa: CASSLERLDEQFF; abundance: .; v_gene: TRBV7-9
CDR3aa: CAGSAKDRGRPWDTQYF; abundance: .; v_gene: TRBV6-4
CDR3aa: CASSVGETFRAGELFF; abundance: .; v_gene: TRBV9
CDR3aa: CASSPASLGRNEQFF; abundance: many; v_gene: TRBV5-4
CDR3aa: CASSQAGPNEKLFF; abundance: few; v_gene: TRBV4-1
CDR3aa: CASSRLEVSINQPQHF; abundance: many; v_gene: TRBV6-2/TRBV6-3
CDR3aa: CAISEGSYNEQFF; abundance: medium-sized; v_gene: TRBV10-3
CDR3aa: CSVWGSAGEQYF; abundance: .; v_gene: TRBV29-1
CDR3aa: CASRQASGSSYNEQFF; abundance: .; v_gene: TRBV6-1
CDR3aa: CASSSGTASNQPQHF; abundance: many; v_gene: TRBV19
CDR3aa: CATSRDTPPPREKLFF; abundance: .; v_gene: TRBV15
CDR3aa: CASSLAASYNEQFF; abundance: .; v_gene: TRBV7-9
CDR3aa: CASSIRVDYGYTF; abundance: once; v_gene: TRBV19
CDR3aa: CASSSRETYEQYF; abundance: .; v_gene: TRBV2
CDR3aa: CASSLPGVGGDTQYF; abundance: medium-sized; v_gene: TRBV3-1
CDR3aa: CASTSGTPSYNEQFF; abundance: .; v_gene: TRBV12-3/TRBV12-4
CDR3aa: CSARDAAGTSGVTQETQYF; abundance: once; v_gene: TRBV20-1
CDR3aa: CASLTGVYGYTF; abundance: .; v_gene: TRBV19
CDR3aa: CASSAQSSGANVLTF; abundance: .; v_gene: TRBV2